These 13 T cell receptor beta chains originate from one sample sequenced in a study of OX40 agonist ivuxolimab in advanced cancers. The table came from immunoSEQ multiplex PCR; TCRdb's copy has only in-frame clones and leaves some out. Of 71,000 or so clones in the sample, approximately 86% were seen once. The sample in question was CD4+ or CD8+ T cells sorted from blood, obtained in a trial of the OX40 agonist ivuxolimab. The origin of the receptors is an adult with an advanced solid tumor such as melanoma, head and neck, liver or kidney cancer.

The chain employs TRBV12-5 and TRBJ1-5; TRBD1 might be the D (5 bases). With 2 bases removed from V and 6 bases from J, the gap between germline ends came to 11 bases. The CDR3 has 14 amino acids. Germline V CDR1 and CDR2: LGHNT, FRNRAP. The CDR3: CASGLNAGGQPQHF. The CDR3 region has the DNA TGTGCTAGTGGTTTGAACGCGGGGGGTCAGCCCCAGCATTTT.

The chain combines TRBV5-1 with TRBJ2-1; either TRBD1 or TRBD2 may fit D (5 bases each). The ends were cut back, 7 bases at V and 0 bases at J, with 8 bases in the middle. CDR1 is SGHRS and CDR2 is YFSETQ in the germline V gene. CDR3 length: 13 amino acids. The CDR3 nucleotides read TGCGCCAGCTCAGGGAGCTCCTACAATGAGCAGTTCTTC. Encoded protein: CASSGSSYNEQFF.

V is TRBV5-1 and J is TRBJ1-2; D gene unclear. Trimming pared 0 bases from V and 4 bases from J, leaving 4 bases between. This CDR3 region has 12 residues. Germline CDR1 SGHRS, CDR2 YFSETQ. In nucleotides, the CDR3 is TGCGCCAGCAGCTTGGAAAGCTATGGCTACACCTTC. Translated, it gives CASSLESYGYTF. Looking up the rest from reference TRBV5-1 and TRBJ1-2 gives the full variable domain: KAGVTQTPRYLIKTRGQQVTLSCSPISGHRSVSWYQQTPGQGLQFLFEYFSETQRNKGNFPGRFSGRQFSNSRSEMNVSTLELGDSALYLCASSLESYGYTFGSGTRLTVV.

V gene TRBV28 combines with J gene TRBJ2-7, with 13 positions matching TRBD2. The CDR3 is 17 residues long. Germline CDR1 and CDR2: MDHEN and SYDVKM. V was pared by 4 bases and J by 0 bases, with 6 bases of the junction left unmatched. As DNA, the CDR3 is TGTGCCAGCAGTTCATTACTAGCGGGAGGGCTCTCCTACGAGCAGTACTTC. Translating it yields CASSSLLAGGLSYEQYF. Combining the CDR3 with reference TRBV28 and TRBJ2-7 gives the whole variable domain DVKVTQSSRYLVKRTGEKVFLECVQDMDHENMFWYRQDPGLGLRLIYFSYDVKMKEKGDIPEGYSVSREKKERFSLILESASTNQTSMYLCASSSLLAGGLSYEQYFGPGTRLTVT.

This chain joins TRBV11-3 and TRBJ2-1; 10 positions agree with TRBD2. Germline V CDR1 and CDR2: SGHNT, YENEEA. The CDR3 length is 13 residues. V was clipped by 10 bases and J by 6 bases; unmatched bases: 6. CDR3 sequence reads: CATSSGSGNEQFF. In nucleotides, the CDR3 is TGTGCCACGTCTAGCGGGAGCGGCAATGAGCAGTTCTTC.

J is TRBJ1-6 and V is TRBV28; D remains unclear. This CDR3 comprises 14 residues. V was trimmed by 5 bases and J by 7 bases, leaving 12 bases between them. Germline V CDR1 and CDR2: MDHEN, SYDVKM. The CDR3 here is CASSLGPRNSPLHF. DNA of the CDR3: TGTGCCAGCAGTCTCGGGCCGAGGAATTCACCCCTCCACTTT.

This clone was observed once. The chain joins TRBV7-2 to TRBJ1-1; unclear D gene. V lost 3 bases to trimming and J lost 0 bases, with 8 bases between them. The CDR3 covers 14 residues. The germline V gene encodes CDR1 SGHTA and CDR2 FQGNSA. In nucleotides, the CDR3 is TGTGCCAGCAGCTTTCAAGGCATGAACACTGAAGCTTTCTTT. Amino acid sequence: CASSFQGMNTEAFF.

CDR3 nucleotide sequence: TGTGCCAGCCATAGCGGGAGGGGCTGGGATGAGCAGTTCTTC. Encoded protein: CASHSGRGWDEQFF. This chain joins TRBV19 and TRBJ2-1, with 11 nucleotides matching TRBD2. Germline V gene data show CDR1 as LNHDA and CDR2 as SQIVND (reference sequence). CDR3 size: 14 residues. The V and J ends lost 9 bases and 8 bases, in that order; junction bases with no gene match: 9.

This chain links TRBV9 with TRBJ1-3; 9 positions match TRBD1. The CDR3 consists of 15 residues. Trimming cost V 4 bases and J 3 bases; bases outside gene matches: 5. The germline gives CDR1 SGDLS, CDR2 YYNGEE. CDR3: CASSRGQGFGNTIYF. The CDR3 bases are TGTGCCAGCAGCCGGGGACAGGGATTTGGAAACACCATATATTTT.

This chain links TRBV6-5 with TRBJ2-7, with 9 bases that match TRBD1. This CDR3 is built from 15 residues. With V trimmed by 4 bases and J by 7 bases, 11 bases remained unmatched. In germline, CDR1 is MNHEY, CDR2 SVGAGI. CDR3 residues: CASSSQGQGLIEQYF. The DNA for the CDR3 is TGTGCCAGCAGTTCCCAGGGACAGGGCTTGATAGAGCAGTACTTC.

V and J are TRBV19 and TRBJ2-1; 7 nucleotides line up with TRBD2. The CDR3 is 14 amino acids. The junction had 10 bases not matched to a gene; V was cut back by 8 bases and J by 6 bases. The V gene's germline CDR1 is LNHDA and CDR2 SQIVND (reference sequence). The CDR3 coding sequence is TGTGCCAGTGCCCCCGGGACTAACCCCAATGAGCAGTTCTTC. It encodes CASAPGTNPNEQFF.

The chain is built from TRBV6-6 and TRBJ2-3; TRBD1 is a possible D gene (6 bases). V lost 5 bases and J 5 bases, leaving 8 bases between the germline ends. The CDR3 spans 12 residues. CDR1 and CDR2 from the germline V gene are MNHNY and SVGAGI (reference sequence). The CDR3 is CASSQQGDTQYF. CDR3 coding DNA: TGTGCCAGCAGTCAACAGGGAGATACGCAGTATTTT.

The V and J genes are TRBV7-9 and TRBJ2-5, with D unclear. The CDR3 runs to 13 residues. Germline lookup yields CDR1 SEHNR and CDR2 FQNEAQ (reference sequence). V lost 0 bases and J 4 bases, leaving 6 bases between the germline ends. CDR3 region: CASSLAGLETQYF. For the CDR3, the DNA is TGTGCCAGCAGCTTAGCCGGGCTAGAGACCCAGTACTTC.